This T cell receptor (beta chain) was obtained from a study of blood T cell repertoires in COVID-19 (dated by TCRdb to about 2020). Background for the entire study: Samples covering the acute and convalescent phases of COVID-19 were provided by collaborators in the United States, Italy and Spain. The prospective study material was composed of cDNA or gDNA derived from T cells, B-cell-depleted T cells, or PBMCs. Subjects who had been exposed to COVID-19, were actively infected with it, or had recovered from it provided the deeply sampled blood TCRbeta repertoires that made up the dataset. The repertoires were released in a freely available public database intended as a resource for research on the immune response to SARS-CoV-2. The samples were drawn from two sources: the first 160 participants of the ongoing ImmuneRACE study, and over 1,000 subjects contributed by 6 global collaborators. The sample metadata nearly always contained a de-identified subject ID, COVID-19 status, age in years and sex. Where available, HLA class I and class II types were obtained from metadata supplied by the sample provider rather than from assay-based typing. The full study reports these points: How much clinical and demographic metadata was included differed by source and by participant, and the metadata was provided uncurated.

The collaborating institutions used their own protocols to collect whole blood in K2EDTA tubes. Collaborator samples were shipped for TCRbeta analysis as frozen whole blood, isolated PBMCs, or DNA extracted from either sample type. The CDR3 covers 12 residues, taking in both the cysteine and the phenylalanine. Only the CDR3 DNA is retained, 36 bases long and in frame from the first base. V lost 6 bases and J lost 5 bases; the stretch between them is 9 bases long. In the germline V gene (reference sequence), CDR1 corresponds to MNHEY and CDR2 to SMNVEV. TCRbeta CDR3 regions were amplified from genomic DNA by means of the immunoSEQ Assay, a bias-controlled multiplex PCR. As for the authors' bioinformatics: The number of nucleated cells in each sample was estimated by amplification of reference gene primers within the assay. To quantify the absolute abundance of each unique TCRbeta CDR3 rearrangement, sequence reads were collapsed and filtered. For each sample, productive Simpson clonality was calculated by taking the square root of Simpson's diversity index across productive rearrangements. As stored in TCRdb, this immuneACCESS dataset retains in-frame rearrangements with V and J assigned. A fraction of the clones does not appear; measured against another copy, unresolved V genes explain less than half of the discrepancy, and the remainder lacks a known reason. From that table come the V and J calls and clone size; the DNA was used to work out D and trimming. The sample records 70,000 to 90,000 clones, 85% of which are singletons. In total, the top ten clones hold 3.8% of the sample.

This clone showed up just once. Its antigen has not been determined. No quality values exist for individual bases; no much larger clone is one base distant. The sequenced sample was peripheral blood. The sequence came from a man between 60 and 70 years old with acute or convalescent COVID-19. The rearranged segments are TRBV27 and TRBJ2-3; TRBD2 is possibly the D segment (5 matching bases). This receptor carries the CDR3 CASSHAGDTQYF. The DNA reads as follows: TGTGCCAGCAGCCACGCGGGAGATACGCAGTATTTT.